The clone carrying this T cell receptor beta chain occurred a few times. As yet, its antigen is unknown. There were TCR beta CDR3 regions amplified from RNA transcripts. HTBI primers were employed in a first-round RT-PCR of the TCR CDR3. One entry per CDR3 protein, called by TCRdb with MiXCR from the multiplex PCR reads. This sample yields almost 500,000 distinct CDR3 sequences, of which less than 25% are seen a single time; approximately 54% belongs to the top ten. Researchers barred patients who had uncontrolled infection, other autoimmune disease, pregnancy or lactation. The data belong to a study of T cells in Graves' hyperthyroidism and ophthalmopathy. Study at large: At the time of initial diagnosis and before any treatment, peripheral blood was collected. Study results and caveats: Expanded thyroid clonotypes (above 0.001) were mostly also found in blood.

There are 11 residues in the CDR3. Germline values: CDR1 GTSNPN, CDR2 SVGIG (reference sequence). With 0 bases removed from V and 10 bases from J, the gap between germline ends came to 9 bases. This chain connects TRBV30 to TRBJ1-1; possible D gene TRBD1, 5 bases. The sample comprised blood. The receptor comes from a woman in her sixties or seventies with Graves' ophthalmopathy. The CDR3 nucleotides are TGTGCCTGGAGTGTACTGCAGGGAGCTTTCTTT. This translates into CAWSVLQGAFF.